The clone carrying this TCR beta chain was counted a single time. This entry is derived from a study of T cell changes during pregnancy in multiple sclerosis. Germline V CDR1 and CDR2: KGHSH, LQKENI. The CDR3 spans 15 residues. Trimming removed 3 bases at V and 2 bases at J, with 13 bases between. Measured with immunoSEQ multiplex PCR; TCRdb has only the in-frame clones, and not every one. The sample lists under 85,000 clones, around nine tenths seen once, with roughly 0.21% in the top ten. The TCR originated in a female donor with multiple sclerosis, enrolled in a pregnancy study. V usage is TRBV18 and J usage is TRBJ1-1; D gene ambiguous. The sequencing here drew on CD4+ T cells from peripheral blood mononuclear cells, taken before pregnancy. CDR3 sequence reads: CASSPSRVGNTEAFF. CDR3 sequence (DNA): TGTGCCAGCTCACCGTCGCGGGTTGGCAACACTGAAGCTTTCTTT.